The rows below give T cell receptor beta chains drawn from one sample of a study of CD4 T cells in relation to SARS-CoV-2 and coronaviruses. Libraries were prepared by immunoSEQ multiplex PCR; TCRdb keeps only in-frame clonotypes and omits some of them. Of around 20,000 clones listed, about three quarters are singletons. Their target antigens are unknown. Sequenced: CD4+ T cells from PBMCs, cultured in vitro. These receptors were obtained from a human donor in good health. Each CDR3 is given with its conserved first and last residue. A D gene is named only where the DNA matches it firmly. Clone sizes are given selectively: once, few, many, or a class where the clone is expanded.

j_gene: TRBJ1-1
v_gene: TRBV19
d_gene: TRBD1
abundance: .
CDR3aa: CASSKLSWGQPPMNTEAFF
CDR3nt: TGTGCCAGTAGCAAGCTAAGCTGGGGACAGCCGCCCATGAACACTGAAGCTTTCTTT

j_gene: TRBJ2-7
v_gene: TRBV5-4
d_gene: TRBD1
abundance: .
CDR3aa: CASSSRTGTEQYF
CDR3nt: TGTGCCAGCAGCTCCAGGACAGGGACCGAGCAGTACTTC

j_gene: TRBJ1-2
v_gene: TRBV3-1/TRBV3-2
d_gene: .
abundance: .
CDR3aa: CASSQVLGQGRNYGYTF
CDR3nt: TGTGCCAGCAGCCAAGTTCTAGGGCAGGGAAGAAACTATGGCTACACCTTC

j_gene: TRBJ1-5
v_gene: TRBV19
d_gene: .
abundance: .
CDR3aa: CASSLQVDQPQHF
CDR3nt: TGTGCCAGTAGTTTGCAGGTTGATCAGCCCCAGCATTTT

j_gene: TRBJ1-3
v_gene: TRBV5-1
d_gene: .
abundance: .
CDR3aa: CASSLALSTSSGNTIYF
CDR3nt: TGCGCCAGCAGCTTGGCTCTCAGCACCAGCTCTGGAAACACCATATATTTT

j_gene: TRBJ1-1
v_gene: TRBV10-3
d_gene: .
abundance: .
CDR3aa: CAISHQVGKRNEAFF
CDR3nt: TGTGCCATCAGTCATCAAGTGGGGAAAAGGAATGAAGCTTTCTTT

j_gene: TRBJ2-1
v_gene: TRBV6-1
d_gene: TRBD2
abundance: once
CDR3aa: CASSESSGSFNEQFF
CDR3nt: TGTGCCAGCAGTGAGTCTAGCGGGAGTTTCAATGAGCAGTTCTTC

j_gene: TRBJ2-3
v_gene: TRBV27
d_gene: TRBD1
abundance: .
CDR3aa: CASSWTGGADTQYF
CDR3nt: TGTGCCAGCAGCTGGACAGGGGGCGCAGATACGCAGTATTTT

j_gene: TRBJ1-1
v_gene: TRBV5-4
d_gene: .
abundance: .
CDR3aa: CASSMRERVTEAFF
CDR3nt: TGTGCCAGCAGCATGAGGGAGAGGGTCACTGAAGCTTTCTTT

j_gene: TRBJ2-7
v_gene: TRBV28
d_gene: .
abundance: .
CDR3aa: CASSRYRTYEQYF
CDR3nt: TGTGCCAGCAGTCGTTATCGCACCTACGAGCAGTACTTC

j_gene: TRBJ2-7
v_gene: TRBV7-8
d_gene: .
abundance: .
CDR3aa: CASSFSGTYEQYF
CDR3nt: TGTGCCAGCAGCTTTAGCGGTACCTACGAGCAGTACTTC

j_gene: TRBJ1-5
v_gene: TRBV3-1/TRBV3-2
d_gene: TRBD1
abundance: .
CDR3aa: CASSQGTGGNQPQHF
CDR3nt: TGTGCCAGCAGCCAAGGAACAGGGGGTAATCAGCCCCAGCATTTT

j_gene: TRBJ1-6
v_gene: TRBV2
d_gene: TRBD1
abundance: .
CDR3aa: CASRDLGQANSPLHF
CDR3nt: TGTGCCAGCAGAGATTTGGGACAGGCAAATTCACCCCTCCACTTT

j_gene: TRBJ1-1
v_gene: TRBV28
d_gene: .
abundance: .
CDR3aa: CASSLWRGMGMNTEAFF
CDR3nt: TGTGCCAGCAGTTTATGGAGGGGTATGGGTATGAACACTGAAGCTTTCTTT

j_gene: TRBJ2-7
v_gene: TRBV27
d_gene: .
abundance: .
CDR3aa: CASSSRPGPVTSYEQYF
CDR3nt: TGTGCCAGCAGTTCGAGGCCGGGACCTGTCACATCCTACGAGCAGTACTTC

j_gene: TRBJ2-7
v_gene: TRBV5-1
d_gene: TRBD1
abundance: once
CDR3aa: CASSLMTGGDYEQYF
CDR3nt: TGCGCCAGCAGCTTGATGACAGGGGGAGACTACGAGCAGTACTTC

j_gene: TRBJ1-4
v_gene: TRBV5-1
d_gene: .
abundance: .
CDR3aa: CASSSQGNNEKLFF
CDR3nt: TGCGCCAGCAGCTCTCAGGGAAATAATGAAAAACTGTTTTTT

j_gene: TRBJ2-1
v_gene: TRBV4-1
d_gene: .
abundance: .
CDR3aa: CASSQPPGHTYNEQFF
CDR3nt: TGCGCCAGCAGCCAACCTCCGGGACATACTTACAATGAGCAGTTCTTC

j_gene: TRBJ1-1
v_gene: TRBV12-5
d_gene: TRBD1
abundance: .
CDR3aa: CASDNGDRGLSEAFF
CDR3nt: TGTGCTAGTGACAATGGGGACAGGGGGCTCTCTGAAGCTTTCTTT

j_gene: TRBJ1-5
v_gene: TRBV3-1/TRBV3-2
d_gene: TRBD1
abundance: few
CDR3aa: CASSRGGWVQHF
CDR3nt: TGTGCCAGCAGCCGAGGGGGCTGGGTCCAGCATTTT

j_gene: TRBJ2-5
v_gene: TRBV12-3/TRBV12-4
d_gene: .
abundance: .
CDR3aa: CASSRTGAETQYF
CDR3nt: TGTGCCAGCAGCCGAACGGGGGCAGAGACCCAGTACTTC

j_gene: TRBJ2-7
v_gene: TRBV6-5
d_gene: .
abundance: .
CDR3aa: CASSPRGDPSYEQYF
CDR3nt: TGTGCCAGCAGTCCTAGGGGGGACCCCTCCTACGAGCAGTACTTC

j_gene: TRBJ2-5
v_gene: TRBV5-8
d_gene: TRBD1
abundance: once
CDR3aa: CASSLGTGGLDQYF
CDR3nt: TGTGCCAGCAGCTTGGGGACAGGGGGTCTGGACCAGTACTTC

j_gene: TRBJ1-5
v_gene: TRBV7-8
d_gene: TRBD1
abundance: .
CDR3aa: CASSSSRDRVVNSQPQHF
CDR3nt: TGTGCCAGCAGCTCGTCCCGGGACAGGGTGGTTAATTCTCAGCCCCAGCATTTT

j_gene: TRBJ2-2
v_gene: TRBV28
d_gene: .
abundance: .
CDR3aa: CASGGGGTGELFF
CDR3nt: TGTGCCAGTGGGGGTGGGGGCACCGGGGAGCTGTTTTTT

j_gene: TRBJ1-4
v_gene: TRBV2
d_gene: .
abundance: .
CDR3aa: CASSELGGRKKLFF
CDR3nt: TGTGCCAGCAGTGAACTAGGGGGGAGGAAAAAACTGTTTTTT

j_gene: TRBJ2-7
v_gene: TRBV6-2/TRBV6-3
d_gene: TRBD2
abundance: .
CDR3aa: CASSYQAGELSYEQYF
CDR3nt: TGTGCCAGCAGTTACCAAGCGGGAGAACTGTCCTACGAGCAGTACTTC

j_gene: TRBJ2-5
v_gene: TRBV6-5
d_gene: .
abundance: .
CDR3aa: CASRQHETQYF
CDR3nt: TGTGCCAGCAGGCAACATGAGACCCAGTACTTC

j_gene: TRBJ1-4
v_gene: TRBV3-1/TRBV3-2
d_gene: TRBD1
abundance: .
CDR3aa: CASSQPTGVTNEKLFF
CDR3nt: TGTGCCAGCAGCCAACCCACAGGGGTGACTAATGAAAAACTGTTTTTT

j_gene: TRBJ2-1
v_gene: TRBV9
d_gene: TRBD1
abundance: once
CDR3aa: CASSHVGTGDNEQFF
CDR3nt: TGTGCCAGCAGCCACGTAGGGACAGGGGACAATGAGCAGTTCTTC

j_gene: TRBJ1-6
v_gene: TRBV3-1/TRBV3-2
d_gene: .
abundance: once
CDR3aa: CASSPDGYNSSPLHF
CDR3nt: TGTGCCAGCAGCCCGGACGGATATAATTCATCACCCCTCCACTTT

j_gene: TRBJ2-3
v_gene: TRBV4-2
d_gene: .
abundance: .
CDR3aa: CASSQDVVVTDTQYF
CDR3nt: TGTGCCAGCAGCCAAGATGTGGTAGTTACAGATACGCAGTATTTT

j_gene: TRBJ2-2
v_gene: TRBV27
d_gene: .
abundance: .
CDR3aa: CASSPAGVNTGELFF
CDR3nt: TGTGCCAGCAGCCCAGCAGGAGTAAACACCGGGGAGCTGTTTTTT

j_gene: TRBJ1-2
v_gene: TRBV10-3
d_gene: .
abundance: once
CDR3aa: CAISESGGRRQARGYTF
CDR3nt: TGTGCCATCAGTGAGTCTGGGGGAAGAAGACAGGCTCGGGGCTACACCTTC

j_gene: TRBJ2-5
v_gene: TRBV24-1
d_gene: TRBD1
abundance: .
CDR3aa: CATSDNGQGQETQYF
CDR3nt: TGTGCCACCAGTGATAACGGACAGGGACAAGAGACCCAGTACTTC

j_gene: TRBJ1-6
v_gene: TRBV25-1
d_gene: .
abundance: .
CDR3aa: CASSEGGGGSPLHF
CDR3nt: TGTGCCAGCAGTGAAGGGGGAGGTGGTTCACCCCTCCACTTT

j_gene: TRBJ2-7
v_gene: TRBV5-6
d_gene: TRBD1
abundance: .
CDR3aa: CASSSWDRGLYEQYF
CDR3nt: TGTGCCAGCAGCTCCTGGGACAGGGGGCTGTACGAGCAGTACTTC

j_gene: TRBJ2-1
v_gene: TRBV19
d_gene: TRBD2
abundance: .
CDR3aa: CASRPTSGVRSSYNEQFF
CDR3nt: TGTGCCAGTAGACCGACTAGCGGGGTTCGGTCCTCCTACAATGAGCAGTTCTTC

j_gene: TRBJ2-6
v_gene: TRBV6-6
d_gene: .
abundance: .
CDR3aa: CASSLPGANVLTF
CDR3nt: TGTGCCAGCAGTCTCCCTGGGGCCAACGTCCTGACTTTC

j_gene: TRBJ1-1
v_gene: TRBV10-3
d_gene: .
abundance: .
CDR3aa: CAMGGRDNTEAFF
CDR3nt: TGTGCCATGGGTGGAAGGGACAACACTGAAGCTTTCTTT

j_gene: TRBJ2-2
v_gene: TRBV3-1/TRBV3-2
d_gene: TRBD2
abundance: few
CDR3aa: CASSQRLAEYTGELFF
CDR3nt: TGTGCCAGCAGCCAACGACTAGCGGAGTACACCGGGGAGCTGTTTTTT

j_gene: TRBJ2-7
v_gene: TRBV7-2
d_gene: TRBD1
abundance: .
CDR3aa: CASSFAAGGLYEQYF
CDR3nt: TGTGCCAGCAGCTTCGCGGCAGGGGGTTTGTACGAGCAGTACTTC